The rows below give T cell receptor beta chains drawn from one sample of a study of early T cells in non-severe SARS-CoV-2 infection. TCRdb ran MiXCR on the 5' RACE reads and lists one entry per CDR3 protein. The repertoire consists of fewer than 55,000 distinct CDR3 sequences, with 9.1% occurring once and the leading ten covering 3.5% to 5%. Material for sequencing was whole blood. These receptors were obtained from an adult who was a healthcare worker with PCR-confirmed SARS-CoV-2 infection or an uninfected control (not recorded which). CDR3s include the opening cysteine and the closing phenylalanine or tryptophan. Each record gives: clone size, J gene, V gene, D gene, CDR3 protein, CDR3 DNA. D genes are given only for firm matches. Clone size is shown for a subset of rows, as once, few, many or a class of expanded clone.

>.|TRBJ1-1|TRBV20-1|.
CSAYGQPPTEAFF
TGCAGTGCTTATGGACAGCCCCCCACTGAAGCTTTCTTT
>.|TRBJ2-5|TRBV29-1|TRBD1
CSVTGTGEETQYF
TGCAGCGTGACCGGGACAGGGGAAGAGACCCAGTACTTC
>many|TRBJ2-1|TRBV4-1|.
CASSQAEGYNEQFF
TGCGCCAGCAGCCAAGCGGAGGGGTACAATGAGCAGTTCTTC
>many|TRBJ2-1|TRBV29-1|TRBD2
CSVCLLAGSANEQFF
TGCAGCGTCTGCTTACTAGCGGGGTCCGCCAATGAGCAGTTCTTC
>many|TRBJ2-3|TRBV5-1|TRBD2
CASSLWGLAEPTDTQYF
TGCGCCAGCAGCTTATGGGGACTAGCGGAACCCACAGATACGCAGTATTTT
>.|TRBJ2-7|TRBV5-5|.
CASSLVGSGAPREQYF
TGTGCCAGCAGCTTGGTGGGCTCAGGGGCACCGAGGGAGCAGTACTTC
>few|TRBJ2-7|TRBV7-9|.
CASSWAVDGEQYF
TGTGCCAGCAGCTGGGCTGTGGACGGAGAGCAGTACTTC
>.|TRBJ2-1|TRBV7-2|TRBD2
CASSLDRLSGGNEQFF
TGTGCCAGCAGCTTAGACCGGCTGAGCGGGGGAAATGAGCAGTTCTTC
>.|TRBJ2-1|TRBV7-8|.
CASSKRQANEQFF
TGTGCCAGCAGCAAACGCCAGGCGAATGAGCAGTTCTTC
>many|TRBJ2-1|TRBV12-3/TRBV12-4|TRBD1
CASSSASGQGYNEQFF
TGTGCCAGCAGTTCAGCCTCGGGACAGGGCTACAATGAGCAGTTCTTC
>many|TRBJ1-1|TRBV10-3|.
CATQDPRRNTEAFF
TGTGCCACTCAAGACCCCCGGAGGAACACTGAAGCTTTCTTT
>many|TRBJ2-7|TRBV2|.
CASGWTAGGEQYF
TGTGCCAGCGGCTGGACAGCCGGTGGCGAGCAGTACTTC
>many|TRBJ2-1|TRBV24-1|TRBD2
CATSDLTSGSTNEQFF
TGTGCCACCAGTGATTTGACTAGCGGGAGTACTAATGAGCAGTTCTTC
>many|TRBJ2-7|TRBV5-4|.
CASSYFGAGTNYEQYF
TGTGCCAGCAGCTACTTTGGGGCAGGGACAAACTACGAGCAGTACTTC
>few|TRBJ1-2|TRBV4-1|.
CASSLRLRGRMRSYTF
TGCGCCAGCAGCCTCCGATTAAGGGGCAGGATGAGGTCATACACCTTC
>few|TRBJ2-3|TRBV7-3|.
CASSSSSADTQYF
TGTGCCAGCAGCTCCTCTAGCGCAGATACGCAGTATTTT
>many|TRBJ2-6|TRBV27|TRBD1
CATGQGSGANVLTF
TGTGCCACCGGACAGGGCTCTGGGGCCAACGTCCTGACTTTC
>many|TRBJ2-1|TRBV7-3|TRBD1
CASSPGTAYNEQFF
TGTGCCAGCAGCCCCGGGACAGCCTACAATGAGCAGTTCTTC
>few|TRBJ2-1|TRBV19|.
CASSVSGYNEQFF
TGTGCCAGTAGTGTTAGCGGCTACAATGAGCAGTTCTTC
>few|TRBJ2-2|TRBV29-1|TRBD1
CSAGDRATGELFF
TGCAGCGCGGGGGACAGGGCCACCGGGGAGCTGTTTTTT
>many|TRBJ1-2|TRBV27|TRBD1
CASRPGQGYYGYTF
TGTGCCAGCAGGCCGGGACAGGGATACTATGGCTACACCTTC
>many|TRBJ2-1|TRBV7-9|.
CASSLPFGEQFF
TGTGCCAGCAGCTTACCCTTTGGTGAGCAGTTCTTC
>many|TRBJ2-2|TRBV7-2|.
CASSTSGTGELFF
TGTGCCAGCAGCACATCAGGGACCGGGGAGCTGTTTTTT
>many|TRBJ1-1|TRBV30|TRBD1
CAWGQGANTEAFF
TGTGCCTGGGGACAGGGGGCCAACACTGAAGCTTTCTTT
>.|TRBJ1-4|TRBV6-5|.
CASSYGQFNEKLFF
TGTGCCAGCAGTTACGGGCAGTTTAATGAAAAACTGTTTTTT
>many|TRBJ2-2|TRBV7-6|.
CASSLTRGSGELFF
TGTGCCAGCAGCCTAACGCGGGGTTCCGGGGAGCTGTTTTTT
>few|TRBJ1-3|TRBV6-5|TRBD1
CASSWGQSVAGNTIYF
TGTGCCAGCAGTTGGGGACAGTCGGTCGCTGGAAACACCATATATTTT
>many|TRBJ2-5|TRBV11-2|TRBD1
CASSSDMRTGRETQYF
TGTGCCAGCAGCTCCGATATGAGGACAGGGAGAGAGACCCAGTACTTC
>many|TRBJ2-3|TRBV2|TRBD1
CASSALQGADTQYF
TGTGCCAGCAGTGCCCTACAGGGGGCAGATACGCAGTATTTT
>.|TRBJ2-1|TRBV6-5|.
CASSSTRVNEQFF
TGTGCCAGCAGTTCGACCAGGGTCAATGAGCAGTTCTTC
>.|TRBJ1-2|TRBV11-2|.
CASSPERGWGYTF
TGTGCCAGCAGCCCAGAGAGGGGATGGGGCTACACCTTC
>.|TRBJ1-3|TRBV6-1|.
CASSENKFRPGNTIYF
TGTGCCAGCAGTGAAAACAAGTTTCGGCCTGGAAACACCATATATTTT
>few|TRBJ2-6|TRBV10-3|.
CAISGGSGANVLTF
TGTGCCATCAGTGGGGGCAGTGGGGCCAACGTCCTGACTTTC
>many|TRBJ2-1|TRBV20-1|.
CSPLDGGEQFF
TGCAGTCCCCTCGACGGGGGAGAGCAGTTCTTC
>many|TRBJ2-4|TRBV11-2|.
CASSFSYTGLAKNIQYF
TGTGCCAGCAGCTTCTCATATACGGGACTAGCCAAAAACATTCAGTACTTC
>many|TRBJ2-3|TRBV5-1|TRBD2
CASSRRPASGASTDTQYF
TGCGCCAGCAGCCGACGACCCGCTAGCGGGGCATCCACAGATACGCAGTATTTT
>.|TRBJ2-3|TRBV3-1|TRBD2
CASSQVWGGSTDTQYF
TGTGCCAGCAGCCAAGTATGGGGGGGAAGCACAGATACGCAGTATTTT
>.|TRBJ2-3|TRBV3-1|.
CASSQNTDTQYF
TGTGCCAGCAGCCAAAACACAGATACGCAGTATTTT
>many|TRBJ2-1|TRBV9|.
CASGQGGSKQFF
TGTGCCAGCGGCCAGGGCGGGTCAAAGCAGTTCTTC
>few|TRBJ2-1|TRBV18|TRBD2
CASSPRIAGEWSEQFF
TGTGCCAGCTCACCACGTATAGCGGGTGAATGGAGTGAGCAGTTCTTC
>.|TRBJ2-2|TRBV3-1|.
CASSQLTSGTLGELFF
TGTGCCAGCAGCCAGCTTACTAGTGGTACGCTCGGGGAGCTGTTTTTT
>many|TRBJ2-1|TRBV12-3/TRBV12-4|TRBD2
CASSLRLADHYNEQFF
TGTGCCAGCAGCTTGAGACTAGCCGACCACTACAATGAGCAGTTCTTC
>many|TRBJ1-5|TRBV29-1|.
CSVGEGNQPQHF
TGCAGCGTTGGTGAGGGAAATCAGCCCCAGCATTTT
>few|TRBJ2-2|TRBV6-1|.
CASSEARAPGELFF
TGTGCCAGCAGTGAAGCGAGGGCTCCCGGGGAGCTGTTTTTT
>.|TRBJ1-2|TRBV6-5|TRBD1
CASSRDRSYGYTF
TGTGCCAGCAGTCGGGACAGGAGCTATGGCTACACCTTC
>.|TRBJ2-3|TRBV29-1|TRBD2
CSVEDSSGGATDTQYF
TGCAGCGTTGAAGATTCTTCCGGGGGGGCTACAGATACGCAGTATTTT
>.|TRBJ1-6|TRBV2|.
CASSDGDRSSSPLHF
TGTGCCAGCAGTGATGGAGACAGGTCATCATCACCCCTCCACTTT
>few|TRBJ2-7|TRBV6-2/TRBV6-3|.
CASSLRRVVSYEQYF
TGTGCCAGCAGTTTACGGCGGGTAGTTTCCTACGAGCAGTACTTC
>many|TRBJ2-3|TRBV20-1|TRBD2
CSASPGGAGDTQYF
TGCAGTGCTAGTCCCGGGGGGGCAGGAGATACGCAGTATTTT
>many|TRBJ2-1|TRBV5-1|TRBD2
CASSLEGGPAYNEQFF
TGCGCCAGCAGCTTGGAGGGAGGGCCAGCCTACAATGAGCAGTTCTTC
>.|TRBJ2-1|TRBV9|TRBD1
CASSVDRGQPYNEQFF
TGTGCCAGCAGCGTAGATCGGGGACAGCCCTACAATGAGCAGTTCTTC
>few|TRBJ2-1|TRBV3-1|.
CASSQVTQAYNEQFF
TGTGCCAGCAGCCAAGTAACTCAGGCCTACAATGAGCAGTTCTTC
>many|TRBJ2-1|TRBV7-6|.
CASSLVYNEQFF
TGTGCCAGCAGCTTAGTTTACAATGAGCAGTTCTTC
>.|TRBJ1-6|TRBV2|.
CASSDHGRGGSPLHF
TGTGCCAGCAGTGATCACGGCAGGGGAGGATCACCCCTCCACTTT